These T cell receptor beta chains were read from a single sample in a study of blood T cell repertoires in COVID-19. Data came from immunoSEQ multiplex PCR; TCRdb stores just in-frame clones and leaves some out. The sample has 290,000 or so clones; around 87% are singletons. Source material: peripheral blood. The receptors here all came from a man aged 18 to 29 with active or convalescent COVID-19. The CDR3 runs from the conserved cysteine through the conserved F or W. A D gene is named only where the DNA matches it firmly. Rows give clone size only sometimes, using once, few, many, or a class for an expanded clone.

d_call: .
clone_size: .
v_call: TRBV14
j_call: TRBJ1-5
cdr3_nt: TGTGCCAGTGGACAGAGTATAGTAAATCAGCCCCAGCATTTT
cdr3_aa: CASGQSIVNQPQHF

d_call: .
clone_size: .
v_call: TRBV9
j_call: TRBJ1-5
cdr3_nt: TGTGCCAGCAGCTCACAGTATAGCAATCAGCCCCAGCATTTT
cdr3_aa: CASSSQYSNQPQHF

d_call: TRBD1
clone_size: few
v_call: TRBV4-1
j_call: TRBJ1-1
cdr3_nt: TGCGCCAGCAGCCAAATGGAGACAGGGATGAACACTGAAGCTTTCTTT
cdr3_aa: CASSQMETGMNTEAFF

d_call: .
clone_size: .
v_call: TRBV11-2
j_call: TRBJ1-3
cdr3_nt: TGTGCCAGCAGCTTGCAGGGGATATTCTCTGGAAACACCATATATTTT
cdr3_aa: CASSLQGIFSGNTIYF

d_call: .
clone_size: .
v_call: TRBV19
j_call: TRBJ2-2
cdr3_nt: TGTGCCACCGAAACAGGGTCCGGGGAGCTGTTTTTT
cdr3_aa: CATETGSGELFF

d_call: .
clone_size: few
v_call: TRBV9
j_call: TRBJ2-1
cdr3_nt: TGTGCCAGCAGCTCCACCGAGTCTGAGCAGTTCTTC
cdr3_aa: CASSSTESEQFF

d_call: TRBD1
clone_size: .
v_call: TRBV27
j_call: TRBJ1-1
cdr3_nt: TGTGCCAGCAGTTATGACAGGGTGAACACTGAAGCTTTCTTT
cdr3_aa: CASSYDRVNTEAFF

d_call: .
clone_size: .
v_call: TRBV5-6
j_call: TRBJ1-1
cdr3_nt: TGTGCCAGCAGCTTGGGTACAGGGTTCATGAACACTGAAGCTTTCTTT
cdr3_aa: CASSLGTGFMNTEAFF

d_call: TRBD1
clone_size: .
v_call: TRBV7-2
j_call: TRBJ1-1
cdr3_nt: TGTGCCAGCAGCCTATACCGGGGACAGTACACTGAAGCTTTCTTT
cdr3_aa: CASSLYRGQYTEAFF

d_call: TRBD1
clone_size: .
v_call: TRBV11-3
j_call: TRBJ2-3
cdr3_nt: TGTGCCAGCAGCCCAGGGGGCAAGGCAGATACGCAGTATTTT
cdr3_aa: CASSPGGKADTQYF

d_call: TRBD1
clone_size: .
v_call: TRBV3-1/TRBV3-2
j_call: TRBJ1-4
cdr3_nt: TGTGCCAGCAGCCAAACAGGGGGCCCGACTAATGAAAAACTGTTTTTT
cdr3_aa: CASSQTGGPTNEKLFF

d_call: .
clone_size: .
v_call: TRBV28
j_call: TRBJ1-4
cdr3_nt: TGTGCCAGCAGGACTGGTCTCAGAAATGAAAAACTGTTTTTT
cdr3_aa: CASRTGLRNEKLFF

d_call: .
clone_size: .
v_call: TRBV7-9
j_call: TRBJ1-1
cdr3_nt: TGTGCCAGCAGCAATGCCCCATGGAGACCTGAAGCTTTCTTT
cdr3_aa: CASSNAPWRPEAFF

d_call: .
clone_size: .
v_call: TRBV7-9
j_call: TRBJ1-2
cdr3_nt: TGTGCCAGCAGCCAGGCAGGCAGCTATGGCTACACCTTC
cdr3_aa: CASSQAGSYGYTF

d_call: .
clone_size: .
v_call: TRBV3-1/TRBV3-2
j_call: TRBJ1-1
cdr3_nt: TGTGCCAGCAGCCCCCCCCCGACGGGCAGGGGGAACACTGAAGCTTTCTTT
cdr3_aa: CASSPPPTGRGNTEAFF

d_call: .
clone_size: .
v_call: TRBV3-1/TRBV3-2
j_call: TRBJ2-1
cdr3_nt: TGTGCCAGCAGCCAAGTAGAGTCGGTCGCAGGGGTCCTTCCCCGATCCTACAATGAGCAGTTCTTC
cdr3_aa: CASSQVESVAGVLPRSYNEQFF

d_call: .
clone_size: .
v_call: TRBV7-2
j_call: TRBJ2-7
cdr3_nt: TGTGCCAGCAGCTCACAAGCCTACGAGCAGTACTTC
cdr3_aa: CASSSQAYEQYF

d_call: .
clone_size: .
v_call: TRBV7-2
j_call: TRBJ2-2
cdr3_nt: TGTGCCAGCAGCTTAGAGGTGGGGGCCGTGAGCACCGGGGAGCTGTTTTTT
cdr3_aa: CASSLEVGAVSTGELFF

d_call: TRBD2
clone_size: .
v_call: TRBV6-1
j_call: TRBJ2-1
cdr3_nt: TGTGCCAGCAGTGGGCGGACTAGCGGGAGGGCCCACAATGAGCAGTTCTTC
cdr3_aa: CASSGRTSGRAHNEQFF

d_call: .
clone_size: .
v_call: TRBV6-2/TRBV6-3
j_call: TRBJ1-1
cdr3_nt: TGTGCCAGCAGTTACACCCCACAGGGAAGGGACACTGAAGCTTTCTTT
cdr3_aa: CASSYTPQGRDTEAFF

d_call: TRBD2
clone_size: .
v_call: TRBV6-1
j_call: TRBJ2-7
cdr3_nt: TGTGCCAGCAGTGATTGGGGACTAGGGCAGTACTTC
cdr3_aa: CASSDWGLGQYF

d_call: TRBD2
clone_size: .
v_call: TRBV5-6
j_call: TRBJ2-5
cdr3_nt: TGTGCCAGCAGCTTGGTATTAGCGGGGGGCAGAGAGACCCAGTACTTC
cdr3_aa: CASSLVLAGGRETQYF

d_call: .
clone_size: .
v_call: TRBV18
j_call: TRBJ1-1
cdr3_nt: TGTGCCAGCAGGCTTGGGGGGGGGAACACTGAAGCTTTCTTT
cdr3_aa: CASRLGGGNTEAFF

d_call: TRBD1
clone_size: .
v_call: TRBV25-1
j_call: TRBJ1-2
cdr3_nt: TGTGCCATCCCGGACAGGGCGAGGGATGGCTACACCTTC
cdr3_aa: CAIPDRARDGYTF

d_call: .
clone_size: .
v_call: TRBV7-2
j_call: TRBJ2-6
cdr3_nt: TGTGCCAGCAGCTACAATAGAGCGGGGGCCAACGTCCTGACTTTC
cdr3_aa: CASSYNRAGANVLTF

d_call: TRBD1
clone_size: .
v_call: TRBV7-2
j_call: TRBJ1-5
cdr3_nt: TGTGCCAGCAGCCCCCAGGGGGCTCACTACGATCAGCCCCAGCATTTT
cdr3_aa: CASSPQGAHYDQPQHF

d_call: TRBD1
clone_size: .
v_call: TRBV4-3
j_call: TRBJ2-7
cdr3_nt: TGCGCCAGCAGCCCCGCTTCGGACAGGGTCTACGAGCAGTACTTC
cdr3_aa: CASSPASDRVYEQYF

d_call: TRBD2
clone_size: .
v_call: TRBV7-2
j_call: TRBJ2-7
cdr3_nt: TGTGCCAGCAGCTTAAGGGTAGCGGGGCCTTACGAGCAGTACTTC
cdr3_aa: CASSLRVAGPYEQYF